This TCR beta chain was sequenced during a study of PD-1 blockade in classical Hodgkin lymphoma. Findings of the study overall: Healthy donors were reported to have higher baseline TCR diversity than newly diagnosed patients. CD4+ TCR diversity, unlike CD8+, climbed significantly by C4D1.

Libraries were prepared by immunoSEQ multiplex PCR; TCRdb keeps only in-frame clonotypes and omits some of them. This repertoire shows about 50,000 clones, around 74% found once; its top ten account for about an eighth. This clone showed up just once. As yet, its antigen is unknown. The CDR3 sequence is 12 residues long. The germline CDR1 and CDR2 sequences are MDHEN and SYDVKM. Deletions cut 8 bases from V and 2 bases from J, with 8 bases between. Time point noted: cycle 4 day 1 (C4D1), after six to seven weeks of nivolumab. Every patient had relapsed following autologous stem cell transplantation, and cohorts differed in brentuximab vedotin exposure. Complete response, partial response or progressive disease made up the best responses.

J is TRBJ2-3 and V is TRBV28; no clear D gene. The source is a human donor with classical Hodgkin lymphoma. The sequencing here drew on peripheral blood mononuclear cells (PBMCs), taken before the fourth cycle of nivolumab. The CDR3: CASGVLTDTQYF. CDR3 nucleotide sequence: TGTGCCAGCGGCGTCCTCACAGATACGCAGTATTTT.